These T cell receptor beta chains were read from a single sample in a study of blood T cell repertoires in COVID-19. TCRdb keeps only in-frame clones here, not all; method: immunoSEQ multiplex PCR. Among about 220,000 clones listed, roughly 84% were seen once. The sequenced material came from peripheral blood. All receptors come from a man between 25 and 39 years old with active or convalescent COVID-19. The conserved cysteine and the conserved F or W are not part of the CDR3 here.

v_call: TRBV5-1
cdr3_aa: ASSLLGVGNIQY

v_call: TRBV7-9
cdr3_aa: ASAKPSAVSYNEQF

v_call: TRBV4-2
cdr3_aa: ASSQDEQVSGNTIY

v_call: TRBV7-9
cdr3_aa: ASSLGDRGLYEQY

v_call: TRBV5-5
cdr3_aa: ASSFRYRDRDEQF

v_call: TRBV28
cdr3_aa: ASSTRTSGTTDTQY

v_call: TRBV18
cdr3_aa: ASSPQTRTKNTGELF

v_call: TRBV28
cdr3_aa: ASSFWAGGVT

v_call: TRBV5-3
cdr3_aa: ARNWTSGSYEQY

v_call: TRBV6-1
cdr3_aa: ASNAGGAYEQY

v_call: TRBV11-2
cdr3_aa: ASSWSRGAARNEQF

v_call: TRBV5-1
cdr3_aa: ASSLIGFTEAF

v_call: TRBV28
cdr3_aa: ASSLGGATTDTQY

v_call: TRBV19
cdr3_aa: ASKGGTGNNEQF

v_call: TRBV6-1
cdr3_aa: ASSDRFGNSLIQF

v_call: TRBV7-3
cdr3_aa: ASSSRTSPSFNEQF

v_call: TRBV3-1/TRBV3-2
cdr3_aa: ASSQVGSGSYTGELF

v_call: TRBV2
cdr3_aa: ASSRGQLNYGYT

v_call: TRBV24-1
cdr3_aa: ATSVGQGLGDEQF

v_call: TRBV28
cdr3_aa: ASGWDLVAEAF

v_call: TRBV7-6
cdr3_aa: ASSLVTGGETQY

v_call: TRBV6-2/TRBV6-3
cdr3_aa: ASSYSGYSRPGELF

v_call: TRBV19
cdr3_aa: ASNDSPMNTEAF

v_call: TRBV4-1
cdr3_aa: ASSQVAGRETQY

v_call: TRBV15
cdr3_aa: ATSPRGAFGYT

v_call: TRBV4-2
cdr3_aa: ASSQHRGTDGYT

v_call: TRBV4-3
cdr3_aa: ASSQGAQQGSYGYT

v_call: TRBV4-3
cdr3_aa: ASSRTIQETQY